This T cell receptor (beta chain) was retrieved from a study of T-cell reconstitution after alpha-beta-depleted transplantation in children. Looked up from germline, CDR1 is DFQATT and CDR2 is SNEGSKA (reference sequence). This CDR3 is 16 amino acids long. V was clipped by 0 bases and J by 8 bases, with 22 bases between them. Unique molecular identifiers were incorporated when the TCRbeta library was constructed. TCRdb fed the PCR reads into MiXCR, producing one record per CDR3 protein. The sample lists tens of thousands of distinct CDR3 sequences; roughly 15% were seen once. The rearrangement joins TRBV20-1 to TRBJ1-2; no reliable D call. The clonotype originates from a male patient aged 2 to 10 who had a stem cell transplant for acute lymphoblastic leukemia, so the T cells may come from the graft donor. This sample comprised PBMCs, mostly from graft donor cells, obtained 180 days after TCRalphabeta/CD19-depleted stem cell transplant. The chain's CDR3 is CSARDGRQRPILGYTF. As DNA, the CDR3 is TGCAGTGCTAGAGATGGGAGGCAGCGGCCAATTCTGGGCTACACCTTC.